Sequencing of this TCR beta chain was carried out in a study of shared clonotypes between healthy human individuals. The V gene lost 2 bases and the J gene lost 5 bases, with 15 bases spanning the gap. Germline-derived CDR1 and CDR2 are MNHNS and SASEGT. The CDR3 length is 15 residues. Per sorted-subset replicate PCR, input was approximately 210 ng DNA, representing tens of thousands of T cell genomes. In the source study's methods: Owing to the provision of junction-only sequences devoid of quality scores by immunoSEQ, filtering differed. Generated by immunoSEQ multiplex PCR, the TCRdb table keeps only in-frame clones and is missing some. V and J calls and clone size are given by that table; D and trimming were obtained from the DNA. The sample includes millions of clones, approximately 94% of them seen just once. For this clone: The antigen remains undetermined.

Points from the study as a whole: The study's rarefaction showed incomplete sorted-subset sequencing despite large depth.

Sequencing was carried out using naive CD4+ T cells sorted from blood. The sample's subset: CD45RA+ positively selected. V is TRBV6-1 and J is TRBJ1-1; D is ambiguous. This clonotype was sampled from a young man in good health. The CDR3 sequence: CASSEMGDGRTEAFF. The CDR3 DNA sequence: TGTGCCAGCAGTGAAATGGGAGACGGGAGGACTGAAGCTTTCTTT.